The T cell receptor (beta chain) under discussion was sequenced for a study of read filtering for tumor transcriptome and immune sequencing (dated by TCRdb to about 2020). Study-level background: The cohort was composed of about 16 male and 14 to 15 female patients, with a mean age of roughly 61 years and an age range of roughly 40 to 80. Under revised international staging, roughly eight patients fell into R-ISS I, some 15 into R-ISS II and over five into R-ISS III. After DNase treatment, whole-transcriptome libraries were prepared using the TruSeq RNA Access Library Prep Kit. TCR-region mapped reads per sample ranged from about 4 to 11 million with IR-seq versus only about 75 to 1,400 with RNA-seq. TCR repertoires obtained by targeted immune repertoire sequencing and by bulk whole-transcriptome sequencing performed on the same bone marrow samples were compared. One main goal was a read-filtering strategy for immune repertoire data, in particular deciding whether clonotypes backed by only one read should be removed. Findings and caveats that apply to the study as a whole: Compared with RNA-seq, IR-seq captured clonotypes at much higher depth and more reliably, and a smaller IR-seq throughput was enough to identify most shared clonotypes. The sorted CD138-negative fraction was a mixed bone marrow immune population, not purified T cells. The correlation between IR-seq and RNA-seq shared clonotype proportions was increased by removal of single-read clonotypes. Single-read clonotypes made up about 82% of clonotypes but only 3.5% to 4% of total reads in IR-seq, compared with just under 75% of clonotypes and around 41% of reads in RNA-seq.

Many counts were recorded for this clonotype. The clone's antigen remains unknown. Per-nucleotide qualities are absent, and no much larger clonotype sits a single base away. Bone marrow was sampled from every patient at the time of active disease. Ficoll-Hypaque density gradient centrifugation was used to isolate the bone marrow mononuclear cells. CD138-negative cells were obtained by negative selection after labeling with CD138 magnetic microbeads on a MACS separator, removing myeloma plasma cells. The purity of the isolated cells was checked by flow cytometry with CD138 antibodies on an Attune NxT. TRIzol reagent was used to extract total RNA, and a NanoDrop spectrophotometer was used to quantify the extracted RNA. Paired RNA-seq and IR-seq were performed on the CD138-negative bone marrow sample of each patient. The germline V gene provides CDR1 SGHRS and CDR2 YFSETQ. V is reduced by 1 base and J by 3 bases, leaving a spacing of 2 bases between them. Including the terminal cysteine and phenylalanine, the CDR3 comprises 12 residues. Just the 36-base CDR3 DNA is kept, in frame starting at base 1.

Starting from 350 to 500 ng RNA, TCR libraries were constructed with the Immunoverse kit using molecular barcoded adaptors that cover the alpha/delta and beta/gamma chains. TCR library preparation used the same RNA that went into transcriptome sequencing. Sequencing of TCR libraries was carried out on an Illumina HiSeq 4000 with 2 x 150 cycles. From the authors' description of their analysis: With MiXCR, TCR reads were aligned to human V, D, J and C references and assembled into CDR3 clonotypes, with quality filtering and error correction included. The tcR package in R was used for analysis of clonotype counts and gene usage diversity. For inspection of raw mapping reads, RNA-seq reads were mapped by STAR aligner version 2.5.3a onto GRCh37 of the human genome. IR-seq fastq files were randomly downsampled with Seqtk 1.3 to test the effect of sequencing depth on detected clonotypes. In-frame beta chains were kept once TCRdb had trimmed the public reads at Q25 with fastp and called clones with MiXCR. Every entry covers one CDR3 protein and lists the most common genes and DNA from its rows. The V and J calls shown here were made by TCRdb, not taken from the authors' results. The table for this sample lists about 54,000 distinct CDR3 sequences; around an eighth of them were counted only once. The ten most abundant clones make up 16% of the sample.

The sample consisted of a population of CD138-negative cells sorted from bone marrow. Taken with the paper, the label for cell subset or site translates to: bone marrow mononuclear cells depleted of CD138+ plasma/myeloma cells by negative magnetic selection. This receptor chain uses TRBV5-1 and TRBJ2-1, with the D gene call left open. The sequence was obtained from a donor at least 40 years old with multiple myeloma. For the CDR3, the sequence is CASSLHYNEQFF. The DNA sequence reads TGCGCCAGCAGCTTGCACTACAATGAGCAGTTCTTC.